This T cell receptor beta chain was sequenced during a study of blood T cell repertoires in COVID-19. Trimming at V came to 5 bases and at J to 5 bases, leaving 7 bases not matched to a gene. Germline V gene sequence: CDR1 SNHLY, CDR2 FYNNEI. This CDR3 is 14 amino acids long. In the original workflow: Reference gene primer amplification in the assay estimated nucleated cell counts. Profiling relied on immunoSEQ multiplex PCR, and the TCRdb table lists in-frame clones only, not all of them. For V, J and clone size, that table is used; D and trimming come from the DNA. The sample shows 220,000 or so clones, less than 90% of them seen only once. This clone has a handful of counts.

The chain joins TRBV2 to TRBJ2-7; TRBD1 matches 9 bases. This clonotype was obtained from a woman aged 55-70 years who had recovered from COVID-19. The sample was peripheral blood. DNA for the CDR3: TGTGCCAGCAGTAGACCGGGACAGGGAGACGAGCAGTACTTC. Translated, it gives CASSRPGQGDEQYF.